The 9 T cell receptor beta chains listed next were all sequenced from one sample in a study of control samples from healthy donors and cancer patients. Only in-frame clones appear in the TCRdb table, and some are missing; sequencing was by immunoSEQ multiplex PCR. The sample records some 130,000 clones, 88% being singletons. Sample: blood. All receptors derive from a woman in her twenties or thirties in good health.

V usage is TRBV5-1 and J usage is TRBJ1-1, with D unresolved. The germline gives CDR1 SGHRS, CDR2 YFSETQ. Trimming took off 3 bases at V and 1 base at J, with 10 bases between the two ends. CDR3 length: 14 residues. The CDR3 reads CASSSGMGNTEAFF. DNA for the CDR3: TGCGCCAGCAGCTCCGGGATGGGGAACACTGAAGCTTTCTTT.

CDR3 in DNA: TGTGCCAGTAGTATTGCGGGACTCCTAAACATTCAGTACTTC. It yields the protein CASSIAGLLNIQYF. This chain uses TRBV19 with TRBJ2-4, with D possibly TRBD2 on 6 matching bases. CDR1 is LNHDA and CDR2 is SQIVND in the germline V gene (reference sequence). There are 14 residues in the CDR3. Trimming took off 3 bases at V and 6 bases at J, with 12 bases between the two ends.

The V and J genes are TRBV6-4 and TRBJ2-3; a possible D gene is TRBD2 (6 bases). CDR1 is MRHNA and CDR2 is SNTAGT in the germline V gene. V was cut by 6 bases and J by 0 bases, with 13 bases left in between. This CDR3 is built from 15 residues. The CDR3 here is CASSQEGPSTDTQYF. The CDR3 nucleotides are TGTGCCAGCAGCCAGGAGGGGCCCAGCACAGATACGCAGTATTTT.

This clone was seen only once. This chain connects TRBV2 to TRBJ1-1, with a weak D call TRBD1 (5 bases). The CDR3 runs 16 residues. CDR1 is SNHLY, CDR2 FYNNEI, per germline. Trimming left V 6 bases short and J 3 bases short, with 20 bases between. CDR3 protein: CASSRGRRGGDTEAFF. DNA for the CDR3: TGTGCCAGCAGCCGGGGACGGCGAGGAGGGGACACTGAAGCTTTCTTT.

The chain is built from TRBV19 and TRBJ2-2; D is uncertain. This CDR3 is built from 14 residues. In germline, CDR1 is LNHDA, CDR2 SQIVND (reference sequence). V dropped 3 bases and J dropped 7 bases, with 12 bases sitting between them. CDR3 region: CASSIIERGGELFF. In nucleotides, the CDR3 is TGTGCCAGTAGTATTATTGAGCGAGGCGGGGAGCTGTTTTTT.

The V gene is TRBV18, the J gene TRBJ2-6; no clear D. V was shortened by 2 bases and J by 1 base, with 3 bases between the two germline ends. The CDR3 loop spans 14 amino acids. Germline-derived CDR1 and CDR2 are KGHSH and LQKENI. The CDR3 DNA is TGTGCCAGCTCACCAGGGTCTGGGGCCAACGTCCTGACTTTC. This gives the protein CASSPGSGANVLTF. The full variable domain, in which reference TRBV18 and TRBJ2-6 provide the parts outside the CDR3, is NAGVMQNPRHLVRRRGQEARLRCSPMKGHSHVYWYRQLPEEGLKFMVYLQKENIIDESGMPKERFSAEFPKEGPSILRIQQVVRGDSAAYFCASSPGSGANVLTFGAGSRLTVL.

The CDR3 spells CASSLRAARHEQFF. CDR3 coding DNA: TGTGCCAGCAGCCTCCGGGCTGCCCGCCATGAGCAGTTCTTC. V usage is TRBV13 and J usage is TRBJ2-1; D is undetermined. The CDR3 has 14 residues. The germline gives CDR1 PRHDT, CDR2 FYEKMQ (reference sequence). Trimming pared 5 bases from V and 8 bases from J, leaving 16 bases between. The variable domain in full, completed from reference TRBV13 and TRBJ2-1, reads AAGVIQSPRHLIKEKRETATLKCYPIPRHDTVYWYQQGPGQDPQFLISFYEKMQSDKGSIPDRFSAQQFSDYHSELNMSSLELGDSALYFCASSLRAARHEQFFGPGTRLTVL.

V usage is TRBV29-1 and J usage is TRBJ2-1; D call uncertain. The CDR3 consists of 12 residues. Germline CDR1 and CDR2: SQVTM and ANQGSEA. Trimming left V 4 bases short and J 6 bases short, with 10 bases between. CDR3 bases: TGCAGCGTTGGGAAGGCTAGCAATGAGCAGTTCTTC. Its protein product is CSVGKASNEQFF.

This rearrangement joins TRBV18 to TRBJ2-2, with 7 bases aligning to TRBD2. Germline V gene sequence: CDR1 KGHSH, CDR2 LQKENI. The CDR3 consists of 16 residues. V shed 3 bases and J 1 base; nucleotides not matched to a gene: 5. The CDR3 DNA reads TGTGCCAGCTCACCGCTGGGCGGGAGGAACACCGGGGAGCTGTTTTTT. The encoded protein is CASSPLGGRNTGELFF.